This entry lists 31 T cell receptor beta chains sequenced from one sample in a study of blood T cell repertoires in COVID-19. Using immunoSEQ multiplex PCR, the repertoire was profiled, and TCRdb retains in-frame clones only, with some absent. The repertoire holds 150,000 to 200,000 clones, around 80% seen once, with 6% to 7.5% in the top ten. Source material: peripheral blood. These TCRs come from a man aged 65 to 79 with active or convalescent COVID-19.

This clone was detected a few times. The rearrangement links TRBV29-1 to TRBJ2-7; D is perhaps TRBD2 (6 bases). This CDR3 comprises 14 residues. The germline V gene encodes CDR1 SQVTM and CDR2 ANQGSEA. V was cut by 2 bases and J by 2 bases, with 13 bases left in between. CDR3 bases: TGCAGCGTTGAAATGGGGACTGCGACCTACGAGCAGTACTTC. This gives the protein CSVEMGTATYEQYF.

The table lists this clone with a few counts. The chain uses TRBV7-9 and TRBJ2-1; 9 nucleotides align to TRBD2. This CDR3 comprises 16 residues. Germline V gene sequence: CDR1 SEHNR, CDR2 FQNEAQ (reference sequence). The junction had 12 bases not matched to a gene; V was cut back by 4 bases and J by 8 bases. The CDR3 region is CASSSVGIAGEDEQFF. CDR3 sequence (DNA): TGTGCCAGCAGCTCAGTAGGCATAGCGGGGGAGGATGAGCAGTTCTTC.

This chain uses TRBV30 with TRBJ1-5; D ambiguous. Trimming pared 1 base from V and 2 bases from J, leaving 18 bases between. This CDR3 spans 17 amino acids. Germline CDR1 reads GTSNPN; CDR2 reads SVGIG (reference sequence). CDR3 DNA: TGTGCCTGGAGTGCTGGAAGGAGTTCACGGGGCAATCAGCCCCAGCATTTT. Protein: CAWSAGRSSRGNQPQHF. Supplemented by reference TRBV30 and TRBJ1-5, the full variable domain reads SQTIHQWPATLVQPVGSPLSLECTVEGTSNPNLYWYRQAAGRGLQLLFYSVGIGQISSEVPQNLSASRPQDRQFILSSKKLLLSDSGFYLCAWSAGRSSRGNQPQHFGDGTRLSIL.

This chain's CDR3 is CASSLGWVAGRTTDYNEQFF. The CDR3 coding sequence is TGTGCCAGCAGCTTAGGGTGGGTAGCGGGGCGGACGACGGATTACAATGAGCAGTTCTTC. V usage is TRBV11-3 and J usage is TRBJ2-1; 8 nucleotides agree with TRBD2. The CDR3 has 20 amino acids. Germline CDR1 reads SGHNT; CDR2 reads YENEEA. V was pared by 1 base and J by 4 bases, with 18 bases of the junction left unmatched.

The chain employs TRBV11-3 and TRBJ1-3; D call uncertain. Trimming pared 3 bases from V and 0 bases from J, leaving 3 bases between. Germline CDR1 reads SGHNT; CDR2 reads YENEEA. This CDR3 comprises 13 residues. The CDR3 loop is CASSFSSGNTIYF. The CDR3 bases are TGTGCCAGCAGCTTCTCCTCTGGAAACACCATATATTTT. The variable domain in full, completed from reference TRBV11-3 and TRBJ1-3, reads EAGVVQSPRYKIIEKKQPVAFWCNPISGHNTLYWYLQNLGQGPELLIRYENEEAVDDSQLPKDRFSAERLKGVDSTLKIQPAELGDSAVYLCASSFSSGNTIYFGEGSWLTVV.

At least ten counts were recorded for this clone. The same CDR3 also results from other DNA sequences found in this sample. This chain connects TRBV7-2 to TRBJ1-5; TRBD1 matches at 9 bases. V lost 4 bases, J lost 7 bases, and 5 bases stayed unmatched. Germline CDR1 reads SGHTA; CDR2 reads FQGNSA. The CDR3 is 14 amino acids. CDR3 protein: CASSSGQGSQPQHF. The CDR3 nucleotides read TGTGCCAGCAGCTCGGGACAGGGCAGCCAGCCCCAGCATTTT.

J is TRBJ1-1 and V is TRBV5-1; D ambiguous. This CDR3 comprises 14 residues. Germline-derived CDR1 and CDR2 are SGHRS and YFSETQ. The V end was cut by 0 bases, the J end by 1 base, with 7 bases between. CDR3 DNA: TGCGCCAGCAGCTTGGATCCGGGGAACACTGAAGCTTTCTTT. This translates into CASSLDPGNTEAFF.

This clone has only a few counts. V and J are TRBV7-9 and TRBJ1-2; TRBD1 agrees at 8 bases. The CDR3 loop spans 17 amino acids. In germline, CDR1 is SEHNR, CDR2 FQNEAQ (reference sequence). The V gene end was trimmed by 3 bases and the J gene end by 4 bases; junction bases not matched to a gene: 13. The CDR3, as DNA: TGTGCCAGCAGCTTTCCCCTGGCCAGGGGGCTTTCCTATGGCTACACCTTC. Protein: CASSFPLARGLSYGYTF.

In this sample, this clone turned up a few times. The chain combines TRBV4-1 with TRBJ2-3; D might be TRBD2 (6 bases). CDR3 length: 16 amino acids. V lost 0 bases to trimming and J lost 0 bases, with 10 bases between them. Germline V gene sequence: CDR1 MGHRA, CDR2 YSYEKL. CDR3: CASSQDTGGSTDTQYF. Written as DNA, the CDR3 is TGCGCCAGCAGCCAAGATACTGGGGGGAGCACAGATACGCAGTATTTT.

The chain carries TRBV7-9 and TRBJ1-4; D unclear. The CDR3 loop spans 13 amino acids. Between the trimmed V and J ends, which lost 8 bases and 8 bases, there was a span of 15 bases. Germline V gene sequence: CDR1 SEHNR, CDR2 FQNEAQ (reference sequence). DNA of the CDR3: TGTGCCAGCCATACCTCGGAGACGGAAAAACTGTTTTTT. This encodes CASHTSETEKLFF.

The chain has TRBV5-1 and TRBJ2-2; D is possibly TRBD1 (5 bases). Per the germline V gene, CDR1 is SGHRS and CDR2 is YFSETQ. This CDR3 comprises 14 residues. V shed 3 bases and J shed 6 bases, with 12 bases lying between them. The CDR3 is CASSSLQGSGELFF. CDR3 in DNA: TGCGCCAGCAGCTCACTCCAGGGTTCCGGGGAGCTGTTTTTT.

V is TRBV30 and J is TRBJ2-5; D call uncertain. Trimming left V 3 bases short and J 4 bases short, with 12 bases between. CDR1 GTSNPN and CDR2 SVGIG come from the germline V gene (reference sequence). The CDR3 is 13 residues long. CDR3 DNA sequence: TGTGCCTGGAGCATTAGCCAGCTAGAGACCCAGTACTTC. It encodes CAWSISQLETQYF.

The chain couples TRBV7-8 to TRBJ1-2; TRBD1 matches at 9 bases. Germline lookup yields CDR1 SGHVS and CDR2 FQNEAQ. Germline trimming cut 1 base from V and 9 bases from J; bases unmatched to any gene: 6. CDR3 length: 14 amino acids. The CDR3 region is CASSLVGQGGSYTF. The CDR3 nucleotides are TGTGCCAGCAGCTTAGTGGGACAGGGCGGCAGCTACACCTTC.

The CDR3 coding sequence is TGTGCCAGCAGCTCAAGCGAAAGGGGCCTCACAGATACGCAGTATTTT. This gives the protein CASSSSERGLTDTQYF. The gene calls are TRBV5-6 and TRBJ2-3, with D perhaps matching TRBD1 (5 bases). Germline values: CDR1 SGHDT, CDR2 YYEEEE. The CDR3 totals 16 residues. Trimming left V 3 bases short and J 2 bases short, with 16 bases between.

V is TRBV6-4 and J is TRBJ1-2; 10 bases line up with TRBD1. The V segment lost 7 bases and the J segment 3 bases; nucleotides outside the gene matches: 11. Germline lookup yields CDR1 MRHNA and CDR2 SNTAGT. CDR3 length: 16 residues. In DNA, the CDR3 is TGTGCCAGCACCGACCCCGGGACAGGGGTAGACTATGGCTACACCTTC. Translating gives CASTDPGTGVDYGYTF.

This chain connects TRBV2 to TRBJ2-3; the D gene is possibly TRBD1 (5 bases). The CDR3 spans 14 residues. Trimming stripped 5 bases from V and 1 base from J, with 10 bases between. CDR1 is SNHLY and CDR2 is FYNNEI in the germline V gene. CDR3: CASSPEGGTDTQYF. CDR3 nucleotide sequence: TGTGCCAGCAGTCCCGAAGGGGGCACAGATACGCAGTATTTT. Based on the CDR3 plus reference TRBV2 and TRBJ2-3, the full variable domain is EPEVTQTPSHQVTQMGQEVILRCVPISNHLYFYWYRQILGQKVEFLVSFYNNEISEKSEIFDDQFSVERPDGSNFTLKIRSTKLEDSAMYFCASSPEGGTDTQYFGPGTRLTVL.

The V and J genes are TRBV2 and TRBJ2-1, with 11 bases identical to TRBD2. The length of the CDR3 is 14 residues. In germline, CDR1 is SNHLY, CDR2 FYNNEI. V was pared by 7 bases and J by 8 bases, with 7 bases of the junction left unmatched. The CDR3 is CASTRTSGLDEQFF. CDR3 bases: TGTGCCAGCACCCGGACTAGCGGGTTGGATGAGCAGTTCTTC.

The CDR3 region is CASKSRGLGYEQYF. DNA for the CDR3: TGTGCCAGCAAGTCTAGGGGGCTAGGCTACGAGCAGTACTTC. The rearrangement uses TRBV2 and TRBJ2-7, with 7 bases identical to TRBD1. CDR1 is SNHLY, CDR2 FYNNEI, per germline. The CDR3 is made up of 14 amino acids. V lost 7 bases, J lost 3 bases, and 9 bases stayed unmatched.

The rearrangement links TRBV7-3 to TRBJ2-1; 12 bases fit TRBD1. The germline gives CDR1 SGHTA, CDR2 FQGTGA. This CDR3 is built from 18 residues. The V and J ends lost 0 bases and 4 bases, in that order; junction bases with no gene match: 7. Here the CDR3 DNA reads TGTGCCAGCAGCTTAACCCCGGGACAGGGGGCGAGGTACAATGAGCAGTTCTTC. Translated: CASSLTPGQGARYNEQFF.

DNA for the CDR3: TGCAGCGTTGGGGAGGGTTTTAACATTCAGTACTTC. The encoded protein is CSVGEGFNIQYF. The V gene is TRBV29-1, the J gene TRBJ2-4; 7 bases agree with TRBD2. The V and J ends lost 4 bases and 7 bases, in that order; junction bases with no gene match: 4. Germline V gene sequence: CDR1 SQVTM, CDR2 ANQGSEA. The CDR3 is 12 amino acids.

This clone has a single count. The V and J genes are TRBV5-1 and TRBJ1-3; tentatively, D is TRBD1 (6 bases). In germline, CDR1 is SGHRS, CDR2 YFSETQ. Trimming cost V 2 bases and J 3 bases, with 9 bases left between them. The CDR3 covers 14 residues. The CDR3 DNA reads TGCGCCAGCAGCTTCTCAGGGGATGGAAACACCATATATTTT. Protein product: CASSFSGDGNTIYF.

The V and J genes are TRBV18 and TRBJ2-1; 10 nucleotides agree with TRBD2. CDR1 is KGHSH and CDR2 is LQKENI in the germline V gene. The CDR3 loop spans 17 amino acids. V gave up 5 bases and J gave up 5 bases; unmatched junction bases: 12. CDR3 DNA sequence: TGTGCCAGCTCAAAGGCTAGCGGGAGTGGCGGGAACAATGAGCAGTTCTTC. Encoded protein: CASSKASGSGGNNEQFF.

This chain joins TRBV5-1 and TRBJ2-4; TRBD1 matches at 11 bases. Unmatched junction bases numbered 3, after V lost 4 bases and J lost 6 bases. The V gene's germline CDR1 is SGHRS and CDR2 YFSETQ. This CDR3 region has 14 residues. CDR3 residues: CASSGGQGGNIQYF. In DNA, the CDR3 is TGCGCCAGCAGCGGGGGACAGGGGGGAAACATTCAGTACTTC.

The CDR3 loop reads CASSYRRGHEKLFF. The CDR3 DNA follows: TGTGCCAGCAGTTATCGTAGAGGGCATGAAAAACTGTTTTTT. The gene calls are TRBV6-5 and TRBJ1-4; no firm D call. The germline gives CDR1 MNHEY, CDR2 SVGAGI. The V gene lost 3 bases and the J gene lost 6 bases, with 11 bases spanning the gap. This CDR3 comprises 14 residues.

The V call is TRBV12-5, the J call TRBJ1-2; TRBD1 matches at 7 bases. Germline lookup yields CDR1 LGHNT and CDR2 FRNRAP. The J segment lost 7 bases and the V segment lost 7 bases, leaving 6 bases of the junction unmatched. The CDR3 has 12 residues. The CDR3 is CASARDSGGYTF. The CDR3 DNA follows: TGTGCTAGTGCCCGGGACAGCGGTGGCTACACCTTC.

The V and J genes are TRBV3-1 (or the pseudogene TRBV3-2) and TRBJ2-7; D is undetermined. CDR1 is LGHDT and CDR2 is YNNKEL in the germline V gene (reference sequence). Trimming shortened V by 4 bases and J by 0 bases, and 10 bases separated the two germline ends. CDR3 size: 14 residues. In DNA form, the CDR3 reads TGTGCCAGCAGCCCCGCTCTGAGCTCCTACGAGCAGTACTTC. It specifies CASSPALSSYEQYF.

Concerning this clone: The sample contains more than one DNA sequence encoding this CDR3. The rearrangement links TRBV11-2 to TRBJ2-5; TRBD1 is a possible D gene (5 bases). Germline CDR1 is SGHAT and CDR2 is FQNNGV. The CDR3 spans 14 residues. V was shortened by 1 base and J by 5 bases, with 11 bases between the two germline ends. This CDR3 is CASSLGGPRETQYF. The CDR3 region has the DNA TGTGCCAGCAGCTTAGGGGGCCCCCGCGAGACCCAGTACTTC. The whole variable domain, remainder taken from reference TRBV11-2 and TRBJ2-5, is EAGVAQSPRYKIIEKRQSVAFWCNPISGHATLYWYQQILGQGPKLLIQFQNNGVVDDSQLPKDRFSAERLKGVDSTLKIQPAKLEDSAVYLCASSLGGPRETQYFGPGTRLLVL.

V gene TRBV27 combines with J gene TRBJ2-1; 11 bases fit TRBD2. The CDR3 covers 17 residues. Unmatched junction bases numbered 12, after V lost 4 bases and J lost 7 bases. Germline-derived CDR1 and CDR2 are MNHEY and SMNVEV (reference sequence). As DNA, the CDR3 is TGTGCCAGCAGTTCTCCTTGGGTAGCGGGAGGGTTGAATGAGCAGTTCTTC. This gives the protein CASSSPWVAGGLNEQFF.

The rearrangement joins TRBV4-1 to TRBJ2-3; possible D gene TRBD1, 5 bases. Trimming left V 6 bases short and J 1 base short, with 14 bases between. The CDR3 runs 15 residues. Per the germline V gene, CDR1 is MGHRA and CDR2 is YSYEKL. DNA of the CDR3: TGCGCCAGCAGTCAGGCCTTGACAGGCACAGATACGCAGTATTTT. It codes for CASSQALTGTDTQYF.

The J gene is TRBJ1-4, the V gene TRBV5-6; no definite D call. V was clipped by 4 bases and J by 0 bases, with 10 bases between them. The CDR3 spans 15 residues. CDR1 is SGHDT and CDR2 is YYEEEE in the germline V gene. For the CDR3, the DNA is TGTGCCAGCAGCACCAGCGGTGCAACTAATGAAAAACTGTTTTTT. Translated: CASSTSGATNEKLFF.

Notes on this clone: A junction boundary mismatches the germline segment, possibly from a read error. J is TRBJ2-7 and V is TRBV6-5; TRBD1 agrees at 9 bases. Germline values: CDR1 MNHEY, CDR2 SVGAGI. The CDR3 loop spans 12 amino acids. As DNA, the CDR3 is TGTGCCAGCAGTTACTCGGGGACAGGGTTGTCCTTC. Translation: CASSYSGTGLSF.